The T cell receptor beta chain under discussion was sequenced for a study of cytomegalovirus exposure and HLA in healthy donors. In the case of this clone: Its matching antigen is unknown.

Broader study findings: Overall, approximately 150 TCR beta chains were annotated as cytomegalovirus-associated. Follow-up analysis seemed to connect common viral pathogens with several of the most significant clusters identified. The classifier was said to identify cytomegalovirus status with high specificity and sensitivity. Among donors in an Asian-associated ancestry cluster, a later analysis reportedly found fewer N-insertions than the roughly 700-donor mean.

Germline CDR1 and CDR2: SGHRS and YFSETQ. The CDR3 is made up of 17 amino acids. The V segment lost 4 bases and the J segment 7 bases; nucleotides outside the gene matches: 10. PCR was performed using 60 Vbeta and 13 Jbeta primers. Assay: immunoSEQ multiplex PCR; the TCRdb copy retains only in-frame clones and omits some. The data hold just over 150,000 clones, with about three quarters observed a single time. V is TRBV5-1 and J is TRBJ1-6; 11 bases align to TRBD1. Sequencing used PBMCs. The TCR was taken from a woman under 40 in good health and CMV-seronegative. CDR3 residues: CASSQGAGTGGNSPLHF. Written as DNA, the CDR3 is TGCGCCAGCAGCCAAGGCGCCGGGACAGGGGGAAATTCACCCCTCCACTTT.